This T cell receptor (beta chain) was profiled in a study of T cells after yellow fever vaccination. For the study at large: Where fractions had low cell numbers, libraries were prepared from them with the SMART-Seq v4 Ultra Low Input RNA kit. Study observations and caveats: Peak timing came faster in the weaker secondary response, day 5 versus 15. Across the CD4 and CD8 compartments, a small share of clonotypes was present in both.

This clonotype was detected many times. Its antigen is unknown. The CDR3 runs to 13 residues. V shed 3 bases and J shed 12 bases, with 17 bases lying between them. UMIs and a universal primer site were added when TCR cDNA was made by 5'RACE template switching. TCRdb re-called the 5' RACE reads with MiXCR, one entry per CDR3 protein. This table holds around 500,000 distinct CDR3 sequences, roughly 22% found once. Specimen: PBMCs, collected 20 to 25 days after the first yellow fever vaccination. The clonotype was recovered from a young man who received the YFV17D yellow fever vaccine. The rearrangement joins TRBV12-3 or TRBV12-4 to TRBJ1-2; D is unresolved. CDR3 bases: TGTGCCAGCAGTTTGGGATCAGACCAGATCCACACCTTC. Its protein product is CASSLGSDQIHTF.